These 6 T cell receptor beta chains came from one sample sequenced in a study of shared clonotypes between healthy human individuals. Libraries were prepared by immunoSEQ multiplex PCR; TCRdb keeps only in-frame clonotypes and omits some of them. Among 2 million to 2.5 million clones listed, nearly 97% were seen once. Specimen: naive CD4+ T cells sorted from blood. Indicated subset: CD45RA+ positively selected. These receptors originate from a man between 18 and 29 years old in good health.

This clone was seen a single time. The chain carries TRBV11-2 and TRBJ1-1; tentatively, D is TRBD1 (6 bases). CDR1 and CDR2 (germline): SGHAT, FQNNGV. V shed 5 bases and J shed 5 bases, with 15 bases lying between them. CDR3 length equals 14 residues. Written as DNA, the CDR3 is TGTGCCAGCAGCCGACTTACAGGGACTACTGAAGCTTTCTTT. Its translation: CASSRLTGTTEAFF.

The chain links TRBV6-5 to TRBJ1-4, with unresolved D. This CDR3 has 13 residues. V was shortened by 2 bases and J by 5 bases, with 6 bases between the two germline ends. The germline gives CDR1 MNHEY, CDR2 SVGAGI. CDR3 coding DNA: TGTGCCAGCAGTTACCAACTAAATGAAAAACTGTTTTTT. It translates to CASSYQLNEKLFF.

The chain employs TRBV5-1 and TRBJ2-5, with no clear D. V was clipped by 1 base and J by 5 bases, with 12 bases between them. CDR3 size: 14 residues. From germline, CDR1 is SGHRS and CDR2 YFSETQ. CDR3 amino acids: CASSLSGPFETQYF. The CDR3 nucleotides read TGCGCCAGCAGCTTGTCGGGTCCCTTTGAGACCCAGTACTTC.

V gene TRBV27 combines with J gene TRBJ1-2, with TRBD1 identical over 7 bases. CDR1 is MNHEY and CDR2 is SMNVEV in the germline V gene (reference sequence). Trimming removed 3 bases from V and 7 bases from J; junction bases left unmatched: 11. This CDR3 has 15 residues. The CDR3 nucleotides read TGTGCCAGCAGTTTCCATGACAGGGTTTTTACTGGCTACACCTTC. This codes for CASSFHDRVFTGYTF.

The gene calls are TRBV7-8 and TRBJ2-7, with TRBD1 matching over 10 bases. CDR1 is SGHVS and CDR2 is FQNEAQ in the germline V gene. V gave up 6 bases and J gave up 1 base; unmatched junction bases: 12. This CDR3 has 17 amino acids. The DNA of the CDR3 is TGTGCCAGCAGGGCCGTACTCGGGACAGGGGAGTCCTACGAGCAGTACTTC. It is translated as CASRAVLGTGESYEQYF.

The chain employs TRBV4-1 and TRBJ2-5; possible D gene TRBD1, 5 bases. Germline CDR1 MGHRA, CDR2 YSYEKL. This CDR3 spans 16 amino acids. The V gene lost 1 base and the J gene lost 4 bases, with 16 bases spanning the gap. The chain's CDR3 is CASSQGNIGARETQYF. The CDR3 bases are TGCGCCAGCAGCCAAGGGAACATAGGGGCCCGAGAGACCCAGTACTTC.